A selection of T cell receptor beta chains follows, all from one sample in a study of OX40 agonist ivuxolimab in advanced cancers. Profiling relied on immunoSEQ multiplex PCR, and the TCRdb table lists in-frame clones only, not all of them. The data contain about 22,000 clones, roughly 90% of them singletons. The input for sequencing was CD4+ or CD8+ T cells sorted from blood, taken in a trial of the OX40 agonist ivuxolimab. The receptors stem from an adult with an advanced solid tumor such as melanoma, head and neck, liver or kidney cancer. Each CDR3 is given with its conserved first and last residue. A D gene is named only where the DNA matches it firmly. Some rows have no size entry. The others give once, few or many, or a class for an expanded clone.

d_gene	v_gene	j_gene	abundance	CDR3nt	CDR3aa
TRBD1	TRBV4-3	TRBJ2-7	many	TGCGCCAGCAGCCAAGATTATTCAGGAGACAGGGGACTCGCGGGGTACGAGCAGTACTTC	CASSQDYSGDRGLAGYEQYF
NA	TRBV5-1	TRBJ2-1	NA	TGCGCCAGCGGAGGGTTGGGTTACAATGAGCAGTTCTTC	CASGGLGYNEQFF
NA	TRBV30	TRBJ2-7	NA	TGTGCCTGGAGTGAGGTCTACGAGCAGTACTTC	CAWSEVYEQYF
NA	TRBV10-3	TRBJ2-7	NA	TGTGCCATCAGTGATATGGGGGTGGCTGAGTTATCCTACGAGCAGTACTTC	CAISDMGVAELSYEQYF
NA	TRBV30	TRBJ1-4	NA	TGTGCCTGGAGTGTCGGGGCCGCGGCAACTAATGAAAAACTGTTTTTT	CAWSVGAAATNEKLFF
NA	TRBV9	TRBJ2-7	NA	TGTGCCAGCAGCCCTCCGACAGGGAGGTCCCACGAGCAGTACTTC	CASSPPTGRSHEQYF
TRBD1	TRBV13	TRBJ2-7	NA	TGTGCCAGCAGCTTAGAAGGGACAGGGGGCTACGAGCAGTACTTC	CASSLEGTGGYEQYF
NA	TRBV7-8	TRBJ2-2	NA	TGTGCCAGCACCCGAGGGAGCGGAGAAGGGACCGGGGAGCTGTTTTTT	CASTRGSGEGTGELFF
NA	TRBV10-2	TRBJ2-7	NA	TGCGCCAGCGGAACAGGTTCCTACGAGCAGTACTTC	CASGTGSYEQYF
NA	TRBV6-5	TRBJ2-7	NA	TGTGCCAGCAGTTACGCGTCGGGGGCCTACGAGCAGTACTTC	CASSYASGAYEQYF
NA	TRBV13	TRBJ1-2	NA	TGTGCCAGCAGCTTAGGGTCCGTATATGGCTACACCTTC	CASSLGSVYGYTF
NA	TRBV7-2	TRBJ2-1	NA	TGTGCCAGCAGCTTAGGGGCAGGCAATGAGCAGTTCTTC	CASSLGAGNEQFF
TRBD1	TRBV28	TRBJ1-4	NA	TGTGCCAGCAGTTTAGGCAGGGGGAAAGAAAAACTGTTTTTT	CASSLGRGKEKLFF
NA	TRBV6-6	TRBJ2-7	NA	TGTGCCAGCAGTTACCTGGGAGAGCAGTACTTC	CASSYLGEQYF
NA	TRBV5-1	TRBJ1-1	NA	TGCGCCAGCAGCTCCGCCAGGGCAGGCACTGAAGCTTTCTTT	CASSSARAGTEAFF
NA	TRBV6-1	TRBJ1-2	NA	TGTGCCAGCAGCGGGGAGGGTGGCTACACCTTC	CASSGEGGYTF
NA	TRBV14	TRBJ1-4	NA	TGTGCCAGCAGCCAACCACAGTTTAATGAAAAACTGTTTTTT	CASSQPQFNEKLFF
TRBD1	TRBV7-9	TRBJ1-4	NA	TGTGCCAGCAGCTCCTCCGGGACAGGGGACGAAAAACTGTTTTTT	CASSSSGTGDEKLFF
NA	TRBV9	TRBJ1-2	NA	TGTGCCAGCAGCGTAGGTAGTGGACAGTGGGGCTACACCTTC	CASSVGSGQWGYTF
NA	TRBV5-1	TRBJ1-3	NA	TGCGCCAGCAGCTTGGCTTCTGGAAACACCATATATTTT	CASSLASGNTIYF
TRBD1	TRBV11-3	TRBJ2-7	NA	TGTGCCAGCAGCTTAGGGGGTCGACAGGGAGACTACGAGCAGTACTTC	CASSLGGRQGDYEQYF
NA	TRBV9	TRBJ2-5	NA	TGTGCCAGCAACGAGGGACAAATACTCCAAGAGACCCAGTACTTC	CASNEGQILQETQYF
NA	TRBV11-3	TRBJ2-4	NA	TGTGCCAGCAGCCATGATCCCCGAGACATTCAGTACTTC	CASSHDPRDIQYF
NA	TRBV11-3	TRBJ2-1	NA	TGTGCCAGCAGCTCTGACTCTCCCGGGCATAACAATGAGCAGTTCTTC	CASSSDSPGHNNEQFF
NA	TRBV7-6	TRBJ2-7	NA	TGTGCCAGCAGCTTTAGGGGAGGCGGTTCCTACGAGCAGTACTTC	CASSFRGGGSYEQYF
NA	TRBV4-1	TRBJ2-4	NA	TGCGCCAGCAGCCAAGATCCGGCGGGTGGATTTGAGGACATTCAGTACTTC	CASSQDPAGGFEDIQYF
TRBD2	TRBV4-1	TRBJ2-7	NA	TGCGCCAGCAGCCAAGGCGTAGCGGGAGTATCCTACGAGCAGTACTTC	CASSQGVAGVSYEQYF
TRBD2	TRBV7-6	TRBJ2-3	NA	TGTGCCAGCAGGTTGACTAGCGGGATTTCTTTCAATTTGGATACGCAGTATTTT	CASRLTSGISFNLDTQYF
NA	TRBV25-1	TRBJ1-1	NA	TGTGCCAGCAGCACCTTATCGGTTATCACTGAAGCTTTCTTT	CASSTLSVITEAFF
NA	TRBV5-6	TRBJ2-3	NA	TGTGCCAGCAGCCTGAGCACAGATACGCAGTATTTT	CASSLSTDTQYF
NA	TRBV27	TRBJ2-1	NA	TGTGCCAGCAGTTTCCCAGGGTATGAGCAGTTCTTC	CASSFPGYEQFF
NA	TRBV7-9	TRBJ2-7	NA	TGTGCCAGCAGCTTAGAAGGGTCTGCCTACTACGAGCAGTACTTC	CASSLEGSAYYEQYF
NA	TRBV6-5	TRBJ2-3	NA	TGTGCCAGCAGTTACTCTAGCACAGATACGCAGTATTTT	CASSYSSTDTQYF
TRBD2	TRBV27	TRBJ2-7	NA	TGTGCCAGCAGTTCCCATGGACTAGCGGCTTCCTACGAGCAGTACTTC	CASSSHGLAASYEQYF
NA	TRBV6-1	TRBJ1-1	NA	TGTGCCAGTGCGGACTTTCTGAACACTGAAGCTTTCTTT	CASADFLNTEAFF
NA	TRBV10-1	TRBJ2-1	once	TGCGCCAGCAGTGAGGCTAGCGCGTACAATGAGCAGTTCTTC	CASSEASAYNEQFF
NA	TRBV6-5	TRBJ1-5	NA	TGTGCCAGCAGGGAAAATCAGCCCCAGCATTTT	CASRENQPQHF
NA	TRBV30	TRBJ1-2	NA	TGTGCCTGGAGTGAAGGGCCCGGCTACACCTTC	CAWSEGPGYTF
NA	TRBV6-5	TRBJ2-2	NA	TGTGCCAGCAGTTATTTGGTTCCGAACACCGGGGAGCTGTTTTTT	CASSYLVPNTGELFF
NA	TRBV4-1	TRBJ2-7	NA	TGCGCCAGCAGCAAACGGGTAGATGAGCAGTACTTC	CASSKRVDEQYF
NA	TRBV27	TRBJ1-5	once	TGTGCCAGCAGTTCTCCTCCTGAACCCCAGCATTTT	CASSSPPEPQHF
NA	TRBV27	TRBJ2-1	NA	TGTGCCGCTACGGGGGATTACAATGAGCAGTTCTTC	CAATGDYNEQFF
NA	TRBV21-1	TRBJ2-1	NA	TGTGCCAGCAGCAAAGCCTGGGGGACCCCCTCCTACAATGAGCAGTTCTTC	CASSKAWGTPSYNEQFF
NA	TRBV7-3	TRBJ2-1	NA	TGTGCCAGCAGCTTAACAGCGGATAGCTCCTACAATGAGCAGTTCTTC	CASSLTADSSYNEQFF
TRBD2	TRBV19	TRBJ2-5	NA	TGTGCCAGTAGTAGGACTAGCGGAAACCGAGAGACCCAGTACTTC	CASSRTSGNRETQYF
NA	TRBV25-1	TRBJ1-1	few	TGTGCCAGCAGTGAACTCGACAAGAACACTGAAGCTTTCTTT	CASSELDKNTEAFF
NA	TRBV7-2	TRBJ2-4	NA	TGTGCCAGCAGCTTAGGGCAGCTTGGGGCCAAAAACATTCAGTACTTC	CASSLGQLGAKNIQYF
NA	TRBV11-2	TRBJ1-2	NA	TGTGCCAGCAGCTTACAGGGGTCTGGCTACACCTTC	CASSLQGSGYTF
NA	TRBV28	TRBJ2-1	NA	TGTGCCAGCAGTGCCACTCTGATAGGGGCAGCGAAAAATCACAATGAGCAGTTCTTC	CASSATLIGAAKNHNEQFF
TRBD2	TRBV7-9	TRBJ2-1	NA	TGTGCCAGCAGCCTCCCCACTGGGGACTACCATTACTACAATGAGCAGTTCTTC	CASSLPTGDYHYYNEQFF
NA	TRBV13	TRBJ2-7	NA	TGTGCCAGCAGCACCTACAAGAAGGGGCGTTACGAGCAGTACTTC	CASSTYKKGRYEQYF
NA	TRBV5-3	TRBJ2-1	NA	TGTGCCAGCAGCTTGTGGCCTCACAATGAGCAGTTCTTC	CASSLWPHNEQFF
NA	TRBV2	TRBJ1-1	few	TGTGCCAGCCCTAACCCCCAGAACCGGGACACTGAAGCTTTCTTT	CASPNPQNRDTEAFF
NA	TRBV19	TRBJ1-2	NA	TGTGCCAGCGGCAGAGTGGGCTATGGCTACACCTTC	CASGRVGYGYTF
NA	TRBV28	TRBJ1-2	medium-sized	TGTGCCAGCAGACCACTGACCGGGGAGAGGGATAATGGCTACACCTTC	CASRPLTGERDNGYTF
NA	TRBV25-1	TRBJ2-7	NA	TGTGCCAGCAGTGAATATTTTCCCGTCGAGCAGTACTTC	CASSEYFPVEQYF